The text below deals with one T cell receptor (beta chain). Mismatch with germline at one junction end may stem from a read error. CDR1 is MNHNS, CDR2 SASEGT, per germline. The CDR3 has 14 residues. The investigators amplified TCR beta CDR3 regions from RNA transcripts. An initial round of RT-PCR targeting the TCR CDR3 relied on the HTBI primer set. TCRdb reprocessed the multiplex PCR reads with MiXCR, giving one entry per CDR3 protein. Of about 580,000 distinct CDR3 sequences in the sample, over 11% were seen once. The data belong to a study of T cells in Graves' hyperthyroidism and ophthalmopathy. Isolation of PBMCs was performed on roughly 9 ml fresh peripheral blood.

The sample taken for sequencing was blood. This TCR derives from a woman under 40 with Graves' hyperthyroidism that later progressed to Graves' ophthalmopathy. The V call is TRBV6-1, the J call TRBJ1-5; 11 nucleotides agree with TRBD1. The CDR3 DNA is TGTGCCAGCAGTTGGACAGGGGGCAAGCAGCCCCAGCATTTT. This gives the protein CASSWTGGKQPQHF.